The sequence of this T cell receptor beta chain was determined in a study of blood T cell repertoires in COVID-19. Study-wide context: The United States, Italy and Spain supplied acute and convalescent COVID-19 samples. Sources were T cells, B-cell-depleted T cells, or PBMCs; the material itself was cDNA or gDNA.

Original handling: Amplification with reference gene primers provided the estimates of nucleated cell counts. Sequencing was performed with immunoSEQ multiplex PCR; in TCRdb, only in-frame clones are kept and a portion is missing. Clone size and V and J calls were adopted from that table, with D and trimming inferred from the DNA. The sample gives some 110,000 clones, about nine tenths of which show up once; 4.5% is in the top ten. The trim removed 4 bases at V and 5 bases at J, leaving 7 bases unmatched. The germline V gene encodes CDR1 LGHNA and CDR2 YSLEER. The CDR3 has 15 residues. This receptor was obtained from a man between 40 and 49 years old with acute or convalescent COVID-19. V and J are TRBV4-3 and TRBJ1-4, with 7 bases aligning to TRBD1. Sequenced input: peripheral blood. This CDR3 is CASSPRTGRNEKLFF. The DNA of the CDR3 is TGCGCCAGCAGCCCCCGGACAGGAAGAAATGAAAAACTGTTTTTT.